This TCR beta chain originates from a study of blood T cell repertoires in COVID-19. The overall study: Material from acute and convalescent COVID-19 was sourced from the United States, Italy and Spain. In each case, the material was cDNA or gDNA derived from T cells, B-cell-depleted T cells, or PBMCs.

Authors' analysis steps: Reference gene primer amplification yielded estimated nucleated cell counts. Assay: immunoSEQ multiplex PCR; the TCRdb copy retains only in-frame clones and omits some. V and J calls and clone size are given by that table; D and trimming were obtained from the DNA. Counted here are over 150,000 clones, about 79% occurring once; the ten biggest clones make up 26%. The CDR3 is made up of 16 amino acids. The germline V and J ends were trimmed by 1 base and 0 bases, with 11 bases remaining between them. Germline V gene sequence: CDR1 SGHAT, CDR2 FQNNGV. The sample taken for sequencing was peripheral blood. This rearrangement joins TRBV11-2 to TRBJ2-3; no reliable D call. The sequence came from a woman in her 70s with acute or convalescent COVID-19. The CDR3 here is CASSLAVFGSTDTQYF. The CDR3, as DNA: TGTGCCAGCAGCTTAGCGGTCTTTGGTAGCACAGATACGCAGTATTTT.